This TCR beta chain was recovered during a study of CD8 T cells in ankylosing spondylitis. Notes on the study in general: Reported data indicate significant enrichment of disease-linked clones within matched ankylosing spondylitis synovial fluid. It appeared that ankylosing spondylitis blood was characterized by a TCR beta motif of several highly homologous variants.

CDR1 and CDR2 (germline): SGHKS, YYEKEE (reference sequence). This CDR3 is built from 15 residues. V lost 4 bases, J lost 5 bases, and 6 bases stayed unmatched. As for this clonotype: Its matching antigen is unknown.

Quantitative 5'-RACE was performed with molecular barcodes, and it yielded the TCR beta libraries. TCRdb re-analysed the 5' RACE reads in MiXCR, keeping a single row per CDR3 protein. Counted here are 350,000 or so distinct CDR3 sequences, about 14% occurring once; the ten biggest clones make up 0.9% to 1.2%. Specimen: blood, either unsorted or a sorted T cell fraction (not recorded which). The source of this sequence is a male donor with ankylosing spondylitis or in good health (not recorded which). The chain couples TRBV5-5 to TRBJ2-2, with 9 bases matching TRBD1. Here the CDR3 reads CASSRGTGSTGELFF. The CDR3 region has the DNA TGTGCCAGCAGCCGCGGGACAGGGTCAACCGGGGAGCTGTTTTTT.